These 11 T cell receptor beta chains were all obtained from the same sample, sequenced in a study of T-cell memory formation after mild COVID-19. TCRdb re-called the 5' RACE reads with MiXCR, one entry per CDR3 protein. The table includes approximately 290,000 distinct CDR3 sequences, about a sixth detected once. The material sequenced was PBMCs or a T cell subset sorted from them (not recorded which). These receptors came from a man younger than 35 who had mild COVID-19 (a few samples of this study predate the infection). Cell type and time point are not known.

This clonotype showed up many times. The J gene is TRBJ2-3, the V gene TRBV4-1, with TRBD2 identical over 8 bases. Germline CDR1 reads MGHRA; CDR2 reads YSYEKL. Losses at the gene ends were 2 bases for V and 4 bases for J; bases not matched to a gene: 2. This CDR3 comprises 14 residues. CDR3: CASSQIGGADTQYF. In nucleotides, the CDR3 is TGCGCCAGCAGCCAAATCGGGGGGGCAGATACGCAGTATTTT.

The table lists this clonotype with many counts. V usage is TRBV7-2 and J usage is TRBJ2-1; no reliable D call. The CDR3 covers 12 residues. With 5 bases removed from V and 10 bases from J, the gap between germline ends came to 12 bases. In germline, CDR1 is SGHTA, CDR2 FQGNSA. In DNA, the CDR3 is TGTGCCAGCAGCCCCCGGGTTACCGAGCAGTTCTTC. This codes for CASSPRVTEQFF.

Of note for this clonotype: The junction departs from germline at one end; a sequencing error may be responsible. The rearrangement uses TRBV2 and TRBJ1-3, with D unresolved. CDR1 and CDR2 (germline): SNHLY, FYNNEI. This CDR3 spans 13 amino acids. The CDR3 nucleotides read TGTGCCAGCAGTCCCTCCGGCGGGAACACCACATATTTT. It specifies CASSPSGGNTTYF.

The chain links TRBV7-2 to TRBJ2-1; 9 positions agree with TRBD1. The CDR3 sequence is 19 residues long. V gave up 3 bases and J gave up 0 bases; unmatched junction bases: 12. From germline, CDR1 is SGHTA and CDR2 FQGNSA. The CDR3 sequence: CASSFPRDRARSSYNEQFF. In DNA form, the CDR3 reads TGTGCCAGCAGCTTTCCCCGGGACAGGGCCCGGAGCTCCTACAATGAGCAGTTCTTC. The full variable domain, rest sourced from reference TRBV7-2 and TRBJ2-1, is GAGVSQSPSNKVTEKGKDVELRCDPISGHTALYWYRQSLGQGLEFLIYFQGNSAPDKSGLPSDRFSAERTGGSVSTLTIQRTQQEDSAVYLCASSFPRDRARSSYNEQFFGPGTRLTVL.

This chain connects TRBV5-1 to TRBJ1-6; the D is unclear. CDR3 size: 14 residues. The V end was cut by 2 bases, the J end by 7 bases, with 10 bases between. CDR1 SGHRS and CDR2 YFSETQ come from the germline V gene. The CDR3 region has the DNA TGCGCCAGCAGCTTCCTGACGAGCAATTCACCCCTCCACTTT. It specifies CASSFLTSNSPLHF.

CDR3 DNA: TGTGCCAGCAAGGGCGGGTCGTACAATGAGCAGTTCTTC. The encoded protein is CASKGGSYNEQFF. This rearrangement joins TRBV12-3 or TRBV12-4 to TRBJ2-1, with D possibly being TRBD2 (5 bases). The CDR3 has 13 amino acids. V lost 7 bases, J lost 4 bases, and 11 bases lay in between.

This clonotype showed up just a few times. The chain carries TRBV5-4 and TRBJ2-7; either TRBD1 or TRBD2 may fit D (5 bases each). The germline V gene encodes CDR1 SGHNT and CDR2 YYREEE (reference sequence). V lost 4 bases and J lost 2, with 16 bases in between. This CDR3 comprises 15 residues. The CDR3 here is CASSQGGDPAYEQYV. The CDR3 DNA follows: TGTGCCAGCAGCCAAGGTGGGGACCCCGCCTACGAGCAGTACGTC.

The rearrangement links TRBV19 to TRBJ2-5; TRBD2 matches at 12 bases. Germline CDR1 is LNHDA and CDR2 is SQIVND (reference sequence). J lost 0 bases, V lost 6 bases, and 2 bases had no gene match. The CDR3 has 15 residues. The CDR3 nucleotides read TGTGCCAGTAGACGGACTAGCGGGGACCAAGAGACCCAGTACTTC. It is translated as CASRRTSGDQETQYF.

The J gene is TRBJ2-7, the V gene TRBV14; 7 nucleotides align to TRBD1. The CDR3 has 17 residues. With V trimmed by 1 base and J by 0 bases, 9 bases remained unmatched. Looked up from germline, CDR1 is SGHDN and CDR2 is FVKESK. CDR3 sequence: CASSQGTGQASSYEQYF. Here the CDR3 DNA reads TGTGCCAGCAGCCAAGGTACCGGACAGGCTAGCTCCTACGAGCAGTACTTC. Full variable domain (missing parts from reference TRBV14 and TRBJ2-7): EAGVTQFPSHSVIEKGQTVTLRCDPISGHDNLYWYRRVMGKEIKFLLHFVKESKQDESGMPNNRFLAERTGGTYSTLKVQPAELEDSGVYFCASSQGTGQASSYEQYFGPGTRLTVT.

This clonotype has a count of ten or more. This sequence joins TRBV27 and TRBJ1-4, with a possible D match to TRBD1 (6 bases). The CDR3 has 13 residues. Germline V gene sequence: CDR1 MNHEY, CDR2 SMNVEV (reference sequence). The V end lost 7 bases, the J end lost 8 bases, and 14 bases lay between the germline ends. This chain's CDR3 is CASKFAGAEKLFF. The CDR3 DNA is TGTGCCAGCAAGTTCGCGGGGGCCGAAAAACTGTTTTTT.

A few counts support this clonotype. The chain is built from TRBV7-2 and TRBJ2-7; TRBD1 matches 12 bases. The V and J ends lost 4 bases and 2 bases, in that order; junction bases with no gene match: 15. The CDR3 is 19 amino acids. Per germline, CDR1 SGHTA and CDR2 FQGNSA. The CDR3 here is CASSSLGKQGQGAPYEQYF. CDR3 nucleotide sequence: TGTGCCAGCAGCTCCCTGGGCAAACAGGGACAGGGGGCGCCCTACGAGCAGTACTTC.